These T cell receptor beta chains were read from a single sample in a study of identical twins. TCRdb reanalysed the 5' RACE reads using MiXCR and keeps one entry per CDR3 protein. This table has 1.5 million to 2 million distinct CDR3 sequences, around 33% appearing once. The sequencing input was cord blood. Receptor source: a newborn girl in good health. CDR3s include the opening cysteine and the closing phenylalanine or tryptophan. A D gene is named only where the DNA matches it firmly. Clone size is stated in some rows and not others, as once, few, many or a class when expanded.

clone_size	v_call	j_call	d_call	cdr3_aa	cdr3_nt
many	TRBV12-3/TRBV12-4	TRBJ2-4	TRBD1	CASRHRDRGNIQYF	TGTGCCAGCAGACACCGGGACAGGGGAAACATTCAGTACTTC
NA	TRBV12-3/TRBV12-4	TRBJ1-5	NA	CASSRQGLWEASHQPQHF	TGTGCCAGCAGTCGTCAGGGGTTGTGGGAGGCCAGTCATCAGCCCCAGCATTTT
NA	TRBV20-1	TRBJ1-1	TRBD1	CSARSARGVTEAFF	TGCAGTGCTAGATCGGCCAGGGGGGTAACTGAAGCTTTCTTT
NA	TRBV2	TRBJ2-7	TRBD1	CASSDREKGEQYF	TGTGCCAGCAGCGACAGGGAGAAAGGCGAGCAGTACTTC
NA	TRBV2	TRBJ2-3	TRBD2	CASSPGGGTTDTQYF	TGTGCCAGCAGCCCTGGGGGGGGGACGACAGATACGCAGTATTTT
few	TRBV5-1	TRBJ2-1	TRBD2	CASSPPLLAGTNEQFF	TGCGCCAGCAGCCCCCCGTTGCTAGCGGGTACCAATGAGCAGTTCTTC
NA	TRBV10-3	TRBJ2-2	TRBD1	CAITAQGAGELFF	TGTGCCATCACTGCACAGGGGGCCGGGGAGCTGTTTTTT
NA	TRBV7-2	TRBJ2-3	NA	CAGRRVSGLGTDTQYF	TGTGCCGGCAGACGAGTGTCAGGCCTCGGCACAGATACGCAGTATTTT
NA	TRBV27	TRBJ1-4	NA	CASPDTPNEKLFF	TGTGCCAGCCCGGACACCCCTAATGAAAAACTGTTTTTT
NA	TRBV20-1	TRBJ1-2	NA	CSARGLTSLTNYGYTF	TGCAGTGCTAGAGGTCTCACTTCACTTACTAACTATGGCTACACCTTC
NA	TRBV19	TRBJ1-2	TRBD1	CASSMETGGFNYGYTF	TGTGCCAGTAGTATGGAGACAGGGGGCTTTAACTATGGCTACACCTTC
once	TRBV11-1	TRBJ2-2	NA	CASSLVYTGRNTGELFF	TGTGCCAGCAGCTTGGTTTATACAGGAAGAAACACCGGGGAGCTGTTTTTT
NA	TRBV12-3/TRBV12-4	TRBJ2-3	TRBD2	CASSLSLAGGPSTDTQYF	TGTGCCAGCAGTTTAAGTCTAGCGGGGGGGCCGAGCACAGATACGCAGTATTTT
once	TRBV7-8	TRBJ2-7	TRBD2	CASSLEWTSRTGTRGSYNEQYF	TGTGCCAGCAGCTTAGAATGGACTAGCCGGACGGGGACTCGGGGCTCCTACAATGAGCAGTACTTC
NA	TRBV12-3/TRBV12-4	TRBJ2-4	TRBD2	CASTWTSAKNIQYF	TGTGCCAGCACCTGGACTAGCGCCAAAAACATTCAGTACTTC
NA	TRBV19	TRBJ1-5	NA	CASSTRHNQPQHF	TGTGCCAGTAGTACCCGACACAATCAGCCCCAGCATTTT
NA	TRBV12-3/TRBV12-4	TRBJ1-2	TRBD1	CASGQAADYGYTF	TGTGCCAGCGGACAGGCCGCTGACTATGGCTACACCTTC
few	TRBV28	TRBJ2-3	NA	CAISLRTDTQYF	TGTGCCATATCTCTACGCACAGATACGCAGTATTTT
few	TRBV12-3/TRBV12-4	TRBJ2-3	TRBD1	CASSLDTDREWRADTQYF	TGTGCCAGCAGTTTGGATACTGACAGGGAATGGAGAGCAGATACGCAGTATTTT
few	TRBV2	TRBJ2-1	NA	CASVAPRGHNEQFF	TGTGCCAGCGTCGCCCCTCGGGGACACAATGAGCAGTTCTTC
few	TRBV28	TRBJ2-6	NA	CASSFGVSGANVLTF	TGTGCCAGCAGTTTCGGGGTCTCTGGGGCCAACGTCCTGACTTTC
once	TRBV20-1	TRBJ2-1	NA	CSATGPPNEQFF	TGCAGTGCTACGGGACCCCCCAATGAGCAGTTCTTC
NA	TRBV12-3/TRBV12-4	TRBJ1-6	NA	CASSPLGLNSPLHF	TGTGCCAGCAGTCCCCTAGGCCTTAATTCACCCCTCCACTTT
few	TRBV12-3/TRBV12-4	TRBJ2-7	NA	CASSLSPLGQRHSYEQYF	TGTGCCAGCAGTTTATCACCGCTGGGACAAAGGCACTCCTACGAGCAGTACTTC
NA	TRBV6-5	TRBJ2-1	TRBD1	CASSWGRLSGQGYNEQFF	TGTGCCAGCAGTTGGGGCCGCTTATCAGGACAGGGGTACAATGAGCAGTTCTTC
few	TRBV20-1	TRBJ1-1	NA	CSARANRVWYTEAFF	TGCAGTGCTAGAGCTAACAGGGTTTGGTACACTGAAGCTTTCTTT
many	TRBV5-1	TRBJ2-1	NA	CASSPRSLSYNEQFF	TGCGCCAGCAGCCCAAGATCCCTCTCCTACAATGAGCAGTTCTTC